This entry features one T cell receptor (beta chain) sequence. The antigen is undetermined. Sequenced by immunoSEQ multiplex PCR; TCRdb stores in-frame clones only, minus some. The sample holds roughly 2.5 million clones; around 90% are singletons and the top ten take over 0.12%. This record belongs to a study of shared clonotypes between healthy human individuals. The study's findings and limits: Across a few donors, naive CD4 shared about 5%, naive CD8 under 4%, memory CD4 roughly 2.4%, memory CD8 0.4% to 0.5%.

Looked up from germline, CDR1 is GTSNPN and CDR2 is SVGIG (reference sequence). This CDR3 spans 14 amino acids. J was trimmed by 2 bases and V by 3 bases; bases with no gene match: 6. The sequence came from a man aged 18 to 29 in good health. Material: naive CD4+ T cells sorted from blood. Subset meaning: CD45RA+ positively selected. This chain connects TRBV30 to TRBJ1-2; 7 bases fit TRBD1. DNA of the CDR3: TGTGCCTGGAGGGATAAGGGGGCGAACTATGGCTACACCTTC. Translation: CAWRDKGANYGYTF.